The 17 T cell receptor beta chains below were found in one sample sequenced in a study of blood T cell repertoires in COVID-19. Sequencing used immunoSEQ multiplex PCR; TCRdb keeps in-frame clones, though not all of them. The sample has about 230,000 clones; roughly 80% are singletons. The sample was peripheral blood. Receptors were obtained from a woman between 65 and 79 years old with active or convalescent COVID-19.

This chain links TRBV5-1 with TRBJ2-7; a possible D gene is TRBD2 (7 bases). This CDR3 has 15 amino acids. V shed 0 bases and J shed 1 base, with 11 bases lying between them. The V gene's germline CDR1 is SGHRS and CDR2 YFSETQ. CDR3 sequence: CASSLGGGQSYEQYF. The CDR3, as DNA: TGCGCCAGCAGCTTGGGGGGGGGCCAGTCCTACGAGCAGTACTTC.

CDR3 in amino acids: CASSSTGRSGGNTIYF. The CDR3 nucleotides read TGTGCCAGCAGCTCGACAGGGAGATCGGGAGGAAACACCATATATTTT. V is TRBV28 and J is TRBJ1-3; the match to TRBD1 covers 7 bases. Germline loops: CDR1 MDHEN, CDR2 SYDVKM. This CDR3 is built from 16 residues. Trimming removed 6 bases from V and 4 bases from J; junction bases left unmatched: 12. Supplemented by reference TRBV28 and TRBJ1-3, the full variable domain reads DVKVTQSSRYLVKRTGEKVFLECVQDMDHENMFWYRQDPGLGLRLIYFSYDVKMKEKGDIPEGYSVSREKKERFSLILESASTNQTSMYLCASSSTGRSGGNTIYFGEGSWLTVV.

J is TRBJ1-4 and V is TRBV6-5; tentative D call: TRBD1 (6 bases). V lost 4 bases and J lost 4, with 7 bases in between. Germline V gene lookup returns CDR1 MNHEY and CDR2 SVGAGI. There are 13 residues in the CDR3. The CDR3 region has the DNA TGTGCCAGCAGTTTGGACAGTAATGAAAAACTGTTTTTT. Its translation is CASSLDSNEKLFF.

The CDR3 bases are TGTGCCAGCAGCTTAGTCGGTCTGGCCCAGCATTTT. Protein sequence: CASSLVGLAQHF. The chain joins TRBV7-2 to TRBJ1-5; D is unresolved. The length of the CDR3 is 12 residues. V lost 1 base and J 11 bases, leaving 9 bases between the germline ends. Germline CDR1 is SGHTA and CDR2 is FQGNSA.

This clone was observed a few times. Sequence at one end of the junction differs from germline and may be a read error. In DNA, the CDR3 is TGTGCCAGCAGGCCCCAGGGAGGGGGAGGAGAGGCCCAGTACTTC. Translating it yields CASRPQGGGGEAQYF. V usage is TRBV6-5 and J usage is TRBJ2-5, with a weak D call TRBD2 (7 bases). CDR3 length: 15 residues. Germline V gene lookup returns CDR1 MNHEY and CDR2 SVGAGI.

This clone was observed a handful of times. V usage is TRBV27 and J usage is TRBJ1-2; no clear D gene. Trimming removed 2 bases at V and 8 bases at J, with 18 bases between. The CDR3 has 15 residues. In germline, CDR1 is MNHEY, CDR2 SMNVEV (reference sequence). CDR3 sequence (DNA): TGTGCCAGCAGTTTACGCTACGAGGGATTGGACGGCTACACCTTC. This encodes CASSLRYEGLDGYTF.

This clone was found once. CDR3 coding DNA: TGTGCCAGCAGTTACTCAGGGGTATCTCAGCCCCAGCATTTT. Translation gives CASSYSGVSQPQHF. This chain connects TRBV6-5 to TRBJ1-5, with D possibly TRBD1 on 5 matching bases. The germline V gene has CDR1 MNHEY and CDR2 SVGAGI. Trimming stripped 0 bases from V and 6 bases from J, with 9 bases between. The CDR3 length is 14 residues.

The chain links TRBV4-3 to TRBJ2-6, with 10 bases that match TRBD1. The trim removed 3 bases at V and 3 bases at J, leaving 5 bases unmatched. The germline CDR1 and CDR2 sequences are LGHNA and YSLEER. The CDR3 contains 17 residues. The CDR3 here is CASSHDRGQDGANVLTF. In nucleotides, the CDR3 is TGCGCCAGCAGCCACGACAGGGGGCAGGATGGGGCCAACGTCCTGACTTTC.

The J gene is TRBJ2-3, the V gene TRBV7-2; 10 bases agree with TRBD2. Germline assignment: CDR1 SGHTA and CDR2 FQGNSA. V lost 0 bases to trimming and J lost 2 bases; unmatched junction nucleotides: 5. CDR3 length: 17 residues. CDR3 sequence: CASSLAASGGPTDTQYF. The CDR3 DNA reads as TGTGCCAGCAGCTTAGCGGCTAGCGGGGGACCCACAGATACGCAGTATTTT.

The chain links TRBV5-5 to TRBJ2-7, with 9 bases identical to TRBD1. J gave up 0 bases and V 2 bases, and 12 bases lay outside the gene matches. The CDR3 is 18 residues long. The V gene's germline CDR1 is SGHKS and CDR2 YYEKEE (reference sequence). This chain's CDR3 is CASSFSLVGTGPSYEQYF. For the CDR3, the DNA is TGTGCCAGCAGCTTTTCATTAGTTGGGACAGGGCCCTCCTACGAGCAGTACTTC. The variable domain in full, completed from reference TRBV5-5 and TRBJ2-7, reads DAGVTQSPTHLIKTRGQQVTLRCSPISGHKSVSWYQQVLGQGPQFIFQYYEKEERGRGNFPDRFSARQFPNYSSELNVNALLLGDSALYLCASSFSLVGTGPSYEQYFGPGTRLTVT.

The chain uses TRBV7-9 and TRBJ2-1; 11 bases match TRBD2. The V gene end was trimmed by 8 bases and the J gene end by 0 bases; junction bases not matched to a gene: 3. CDR1 is SEHNR, CDR2 FQNEAQ, per germline (reference sequence). CDR3 length: 15 amino acids. The CDR3 nucleotides read TGTGCCAGCGCCGGGACTAGCGGCTCCTACAATGAGCAGTTCTTC. The encoded protein is CASAGTSGSYNEQFF.

This clone has a handful of counts. The gene calls are TRBV4-3 and TRBJ2-7, with 8 bases lining up with TRBD1. From germline, CDR1 is LGHNA and CDR2 YSLEER. There are 14 residues in the CDR3. Trimming removed 3 bases from V and 3 bases from J; junction bases left unmatched: 4. CDR3 DNA: TGCGCCAGCAGCCACGACAGGGGTTTCTACGAGCAGTACTTC. Protein: CASSHDRGFYEQYF.

The rearrangement joins TRBV28 to TRBJ2-3; 8 bases are shared with TRBD1. V was pared by 2 bases and J by 1 base, with 2 bases of the junction left unmatched. The CDR3 runs 15 residues. Germline CDR1 and CDR2: MDHEN and SYDVKM. Here the CDR3 DNA reads TGTGCCAGCAGTTTAGTGGGACAGGGCACAGATACGCAGTATTTT. This translates into CASSLVGQGTDTQYF.

CDR3 sequence (DNA): TGCGCCAGCAGCCCGGGGGGGATTAATGAAAAACTGTTTTTT. It is translated as CASSPGGINEKLFF. This chain joins TRBV5-1 and TRBJ1-4, with D perhaps matching TRBD1 (5 bases). Germline CDR1 is SGHRS and CDR2 is YFSETQ. V shed 4 bases and J shed 4 bases, with 11 bases lying between them. The CDR3 extends over 14 amino acids.

The chain uses TRBV4-3 and TRBJ1-1; D not certain. Trimming took off 0 bases at V and 1 base at J, with 6 bases between the two ends. Germline V lookup: CDR1 LGHNA, CDR2 YSLEER. The CDR3 length is 14 residues. The CDR3 DNA sequence: TGCGCCAGCAGCCAAGACCCTCGGAACACTGAAGCTTTCTTT. Encoded protein: CASSQDPRNTEAFF.

This sequence joins TRBV2 and TRBJ2-5; weak D call: TRBD1 (6 bases). V lost 6 bases and J lost 0, with 14 bases in between. CDR1 SNHLY and CDR2 FYNNEI come from the germline V gene. The CDR3 is made up of 15 amino acids. The CDR3 region has the DNA TGTGCCAGCAGGGGGGCAGAGGGGAACCAAGAGACCCAGTACTTC. Protein product: CASRGAEGNQETQYF.

This clone was observed a single time. V gene TRBV30 combines with J gene TRBJ2-1; 7 bases are a match to TRBD1. Germline V gives CDR1 GTSNPN, CDR2 SVGIG (reference sequence). Germline trimming cut 3 bases from V and 3 bases from J; bases unmatched to any gene: 5. There are 14 residues in the CDR3. CDR3 amino acids: CAWRETGRYNEQFF. The CDR3 coding sequence is TGTGCCTGGAGGGAGACAGGGCGCTACAATGAGCAGTTCTTC. Full variable domain (remainder filled in from reference TRBV30 and TRBJ2-1): SQTIHQWPATLVQPVGSPLSLECTVEGTSNPNLYWYRQAAGRGLQLLFYSVGIGQISSEVPQNLSASRPQDRQFILSSKKLLLSDSGFYLCAWRETGRYNEQFFGPGTRLTVL.